These 4 T cell receptor beta chains came from one sample sequenced in a study of a mutant IDH1 vaccine in newly diagnosed glioma. No antigen has been identified for these receptors. Time point here: week 47, end of study. The vaccine gave 300 ug of a 20-mer mutant IDH1 peptide subcutaneously per dose. Using immunoSEQ multiplex PCR, the repertoire was profiled, and TCRdb retains in-frame clones only, with some absent. Among tens of thousands of clones listed, over 80% were seen once. The material was PBMCs, obtained from a glioma patient whose treatment included an IDH1 peptide vaccine. These receptors all come from a woman aged 45-59 years with glioma.

This clone was observed a few times. The genes are TRBV5-4 and TRBJ1-2, with 8 bases lining up with TRBD1. V was pared by 3 bases and J by 4 bases, with 5 bases of the junction left unmatched. There are 14 residues in the CDR3. Germline V gene sequence: CDR1 SGHNT, CDR2 YYREEE (reference sequence). CDR3 sequence (DNA): TGTGCCAGCAGCTCAGGGGGCGCGACCTATGGCTACACCTTC. It encodes CASSSGGATYGYTF. The variable domain in full, with the rest retrieved from reference TRBV5-4 and TRBJ1-2, is ETGVTQSPTHLIKTRGQQVTLRCSSQSGHNTVSWYQQALGQGPQFIFQYYREEENGRGNFPPRFSGLQFPNYSSELNVNALELDDSALYLCASSSGGATYGYTFGSGTRLTVV.

The chain recombines TRBV4-1 with TRBJ2-5; D uncertain. Germline loops: CDR1 MGHRA, CDR2 YSYEKL. CDR3 length: 16 amino acids. V lost 3 bases to trimming and J lost 5 bases, with 19 bases between them. CDR3 in DNA: TGCGCCAGCAGCCACCCGCAGGACCTCCAAGGGGAGACCCAGTACTTC. It encodes CASSHPQDLQGETQYF.

The V call is TRBV7-2, the J call TRBJ2-1; possibly TRBD1 or TRBD2 for D (6 bases each). V lost 5 bases, J lost 4 bases, and 9 bases lay in between. The CDR3 extends over 13 amino acids. In germline, CDR1 is SGHTA, CDR2 FQGNSA. The CDR3 DNA reads TGTGCCAGCAGCGAAGGGGGGTACAATGAGCAGTTCTTC. This codes for CASSEGGYNEQFF.

The rearrangement joins TRBV9 to TRBJ2-6; TRBD1 might be the D (5 bases). CDR1 and CDR2 from the germline V gene are SGDLS and YYNGEE. Trimming cost V 4 bases and J 3 bases, with 20 bases left between them. The CDR3 loop spans 18 amino acids. The CDR3 spells CASSHPAGWVGGANVLTF. The CDR3 region has the DNA TGTGCCAGCAGCCACCCGGCAGGGTGGGTTGGTGGGGCCAACGTCCTGACTTTC.